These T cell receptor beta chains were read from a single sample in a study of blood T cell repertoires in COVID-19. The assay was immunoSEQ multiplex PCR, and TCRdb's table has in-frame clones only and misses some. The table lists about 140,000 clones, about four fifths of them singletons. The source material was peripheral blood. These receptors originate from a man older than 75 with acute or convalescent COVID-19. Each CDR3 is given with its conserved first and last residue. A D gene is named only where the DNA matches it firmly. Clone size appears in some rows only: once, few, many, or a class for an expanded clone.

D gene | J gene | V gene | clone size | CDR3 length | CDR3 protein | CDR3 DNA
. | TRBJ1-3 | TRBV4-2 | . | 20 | CASSQDSRTERYISGNTIYF | TGTGCCAGCAGCCAAGATTCTAGGACAGAAAGATATATCTCTGGAAACACCATATATTTT
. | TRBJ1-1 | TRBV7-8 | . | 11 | CASSRGSEAFF | TGTGCCAGCAGCCGGGGCTCTGAAGCTTTCTTT
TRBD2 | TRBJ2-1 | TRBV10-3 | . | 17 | CATGRGGYVGADNEQFF | TGTGCCACCGGGAGGGGGGGCTACGTAGGCGCCGACAATGAGCAGTTCTTC
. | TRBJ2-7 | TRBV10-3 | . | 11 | CAMGGPYEQYF | TGTGCCATGGGAGGTCCCTACGAGCAGTACTTC
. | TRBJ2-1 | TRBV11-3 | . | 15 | CASSLGSSSYNEQFF | TGTGCCAGCAGCTTAGGGTCCAGCTCCTACAATGAGCAGTTCTTC
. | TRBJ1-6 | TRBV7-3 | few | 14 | CASSRGKFNSPLHF | TGTGCCAGCAGCAGAGGGAAATTCAATTCACCCCTCCACTTT
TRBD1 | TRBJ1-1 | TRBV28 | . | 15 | CASSLGAGGIQKAFF | TGTGCCAGCAGTTTGGGGGCAGGGGGAATCCAGAAAGCTTTCTTT
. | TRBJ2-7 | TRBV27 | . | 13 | CASSFRSGYEQYF | TGTGCCAGCAGTTTTCGATCAGGGTACGAGCAGTACTTC
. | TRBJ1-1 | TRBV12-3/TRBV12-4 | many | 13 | CASSPTGNTEAFF | TGTGCCAGCAGTCCGACAGGGAACACTGAAGCTTTCTTT
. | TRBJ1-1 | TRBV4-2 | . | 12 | CASSQDHSPAFF | TGTGCCAGCAGCCAAGATCACTCACCAGCTTTCTTT
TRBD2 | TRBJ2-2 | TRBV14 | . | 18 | CASSHLTSGGSNTGELFF | TGTGCCAGCAGTCACTTGACTAGCGGGGGATCGAACACCGGGGAGCTGTTTTTT
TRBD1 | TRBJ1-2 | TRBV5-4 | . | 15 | CASSTPQGANYGYTF | TGTGCCAGCAGCACCCCACAGGGGGCGAACTATGGCTACACCTTC
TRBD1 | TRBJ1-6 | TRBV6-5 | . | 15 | CASGMDRTPYSPLHF | TGTGCCAGCGGGATGGACAGGACCCCCTATTCACCCCTCCACTTT
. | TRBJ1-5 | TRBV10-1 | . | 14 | CARRTDNSNQPQHF | TGCGCCAGAAGGACAGATAATAGCAATCAGCCCCAGCATTTT
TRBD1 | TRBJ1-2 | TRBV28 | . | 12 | CASSSPGQGGTF | TGTGCCAGCAGTTCCCCGGGACAGGGGGGTACCTTC
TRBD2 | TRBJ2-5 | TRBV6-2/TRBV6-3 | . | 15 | CASSSWTSAEETQYF | TGTGCCAGCAGTTCCTGGACTAGCGCCGAAGAGACCCAGTACTTC
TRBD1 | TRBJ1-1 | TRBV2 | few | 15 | CASSRRDRVGTEAFF | TGTGCCAGCAGTCGTCGGGACAGGGTGGGCACTGAAGCTTTCTTT
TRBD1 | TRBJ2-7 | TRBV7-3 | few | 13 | CASSLRGGHEQYF | TGTGCCAGCAGCTTAAGAGGGGGCCACGAGCAGTACTTC
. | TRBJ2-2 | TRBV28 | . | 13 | CASSLSNTGELFF | TGTGCCAGCAGTTTGAGCAACACCGGGGAGCTGTTTTTT
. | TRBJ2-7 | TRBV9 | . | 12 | CASSRQGCEQYF | TGTGCCAGCAGCCGTCAGGGCTGCGAGCAGTACTTC
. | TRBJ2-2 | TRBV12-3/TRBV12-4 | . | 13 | CASSFKNTGELFF | TGTGCCAGCAGTTTTAAGAACACCGGGGAGCTGTTTTTT
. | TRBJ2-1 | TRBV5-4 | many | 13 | CASSLPGNNEQFF | TGTGCCAGCAGCTTGCCAGGGAACAATGAGCAGTTCTTC
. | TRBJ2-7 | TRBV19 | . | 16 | CASSGPSRGSSYEQYF | TGTGCCAGTAGTGGCCCCTCCAGGGGAAGCTCCTACGAGCAGTACTTC
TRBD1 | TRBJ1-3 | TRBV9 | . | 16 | CASSVGQGATGNTIYF | TGTGCCAGCAGCGTAGGACAGGGGGCAACTGGAAACACCATATATTTT
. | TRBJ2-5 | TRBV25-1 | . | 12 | CASMRRGETQYF | TGTGCCAGCATGAGGAGGGGAGAGACCCAGTACTTC
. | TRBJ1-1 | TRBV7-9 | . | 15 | CASRTDRLGDTEAFF | TGTGCCAGCAGAACCGACAGGCTAGGGGACACTGAAGCTTTCTTT
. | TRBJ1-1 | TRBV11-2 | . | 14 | CDSSRTDLNTEAFF | TGTGACAGCAGTCGGACAGACCTGAACACTGAAGCTTTCTTT
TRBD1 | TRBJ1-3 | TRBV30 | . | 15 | CAWSVKGAVGNTIYF | TGTGCCTGGAGTGTTAAGGGGGCAGTAGGAAACACCATATATTTT
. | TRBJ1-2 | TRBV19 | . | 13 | CASSNRDNYGYTF | TGTGCCAGTAGTAACAGGGATAACTATGGCTACACCTTC
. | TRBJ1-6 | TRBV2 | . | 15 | CASTRGSSYNSPLHF | TGTGCCAGCACGCGAGGGAGCTCCTATAATTCACCCCTCCACTTT
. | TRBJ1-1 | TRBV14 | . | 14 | CASSQRQGSTEAFF | TGTGCCAGCAGCCAGAGGCAGGGGAGCACTGAAGCTTTCTTT
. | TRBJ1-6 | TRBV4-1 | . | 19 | CASSQDWGRSSSYNSPLHF | TGCGCCAGCAGCCAAGATTGGGGCAGAAGTAGCTCCTATAATTCACCCCTCCACTTT
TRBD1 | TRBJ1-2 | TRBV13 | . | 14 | CASSTRQGFYGYTF | TGTGCCAGCAGCACGCGACAGGGTTTTTATGGCTACACCTTC
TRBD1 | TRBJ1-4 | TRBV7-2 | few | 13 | CASSLNGDRKLFF | TGTGCCAGCAGCCTCAACGGGGACAGAAAACTGTTTTTT
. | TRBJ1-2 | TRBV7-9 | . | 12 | CASSLEVEGYTF | TGTGCCAGCAGCTTAGAAGTAGAGGGCTACACCTTC
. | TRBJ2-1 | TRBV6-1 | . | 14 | CASSDWSGVNEQFF | TGTGCCAGCAGTGATTGGTCAGGGGTCAATGAGCAGTTCTTC
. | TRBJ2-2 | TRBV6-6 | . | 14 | CASRRPGSTGELFF | TGTGCCAGCAGGCGCCCCGGGTCGACCGGGGAGCTGTTTTTT
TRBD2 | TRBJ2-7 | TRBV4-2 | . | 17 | CASSQELGTSEAYEQYF | TGTGCCAGCAGCCAAGAACTCGGGACTAGCGAAGCCTACGAGCAGTACTTC
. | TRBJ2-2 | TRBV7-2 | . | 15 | CASSLGSTNTGELFF | TGTGCCAGCAGCTTGGGCAGTACGAACACCGGGGAGCTGTTTTTT
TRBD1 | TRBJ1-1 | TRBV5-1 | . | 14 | CASSTGTGITGAFF | TGCGCCAGCAGCACCGGGACAGGGATCACTGGGGCTTTCTTT
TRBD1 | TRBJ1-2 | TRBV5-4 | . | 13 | CASSFGTGDGYTF | TGTGCCAGCAGCTTCGGGACAGGTGATGGCTACACCTTC
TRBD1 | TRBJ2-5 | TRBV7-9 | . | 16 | CASSFPRQGALETQYF | TGTGCCAGCAGCTTCCCAAGACAGGGGGCGCTTGAGACCCAGTACTTC
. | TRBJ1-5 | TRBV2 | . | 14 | CASSALTGNQPQHF | TGTGCCAGCAGTGCGTTAACAGGGAATCAGCCCCAGCATTTT
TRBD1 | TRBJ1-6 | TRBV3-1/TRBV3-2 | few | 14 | CASTFTGGNSPLHF | TGTGCCAGCACCTTCACAGGGGGAAATTCACCCCTCCACTTT
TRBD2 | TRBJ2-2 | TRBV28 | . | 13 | CATSSGGTGELFF | TGTGCCACTTCTAGCGGGGGCACCGGGGAGCTGTTTTTT
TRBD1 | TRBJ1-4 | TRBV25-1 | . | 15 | CASSEAWTGGEKLFF | TGTGCCAGCAGTGAAGCCTGGACAGGGGGAGAAAAACTGTTTTTT
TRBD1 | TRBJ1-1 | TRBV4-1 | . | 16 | CASSPSSQGEYTEAFF | TGCGCCAGCAGCCCCTCGAGCCAGGGGGAGTACACTGAAGCTTTCTTT
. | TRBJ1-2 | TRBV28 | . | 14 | CASSLRREAYGYTF | TGTGCCAGCAGTTTACGCAGGGAAGCCTATGGCTACACCTTC
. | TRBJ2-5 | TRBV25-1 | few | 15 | CASSAAPGTQETQYF | TGTGCCAGCAGTGCCGCCCCCGGGACTCAAGAGACCCAGTACTTC
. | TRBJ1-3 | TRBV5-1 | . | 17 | CASSLAAGMGSGNTIYF | TGCGCCAGCAGCTTGGCTGCGGGAATGGGTTCTGGAAACACCATATATTTT